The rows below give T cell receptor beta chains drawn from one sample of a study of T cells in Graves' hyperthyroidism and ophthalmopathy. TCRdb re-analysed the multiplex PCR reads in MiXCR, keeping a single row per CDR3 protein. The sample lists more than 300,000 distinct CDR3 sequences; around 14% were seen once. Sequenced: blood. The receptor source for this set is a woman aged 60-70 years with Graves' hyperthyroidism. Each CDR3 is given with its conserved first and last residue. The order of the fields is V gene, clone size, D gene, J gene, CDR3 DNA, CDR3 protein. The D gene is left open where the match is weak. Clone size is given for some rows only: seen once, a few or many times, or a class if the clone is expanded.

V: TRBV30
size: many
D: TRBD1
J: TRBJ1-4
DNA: TGTGCCTGGAGTGCCACAAACCCGGGACAGATTAATGAAAAACTGTTTTTT
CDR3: CAWSATNPGQINEKLFF

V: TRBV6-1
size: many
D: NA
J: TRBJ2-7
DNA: TGTGCCAGCCCTGGGGCTCTCTACGGCGAGCAGTACTTC
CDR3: CASPGALYGEQYF

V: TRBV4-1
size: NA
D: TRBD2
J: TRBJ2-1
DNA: TGCGCCAGCAGCCAACGACTAGCGGGAGGGCCGGGGGATGAGCAGTTCTTC
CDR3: CASSQRLAGGPGDEQFF

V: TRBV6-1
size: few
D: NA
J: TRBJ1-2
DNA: TGTGCCAGCAGTGTAGATGGACAGCGCCCTAACTATGGCTACACCTTC
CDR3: CASSVDGQRPNYGYTF

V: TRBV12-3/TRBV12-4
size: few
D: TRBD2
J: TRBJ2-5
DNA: TGTGCCAGCAGTTTGGGGGGGCTAGCGGGAGGTGGAGGGAAAGAGACCCAGTACTTC
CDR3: CASSLGGLAGGGGKETQYF

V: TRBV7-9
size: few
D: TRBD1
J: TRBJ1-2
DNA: TGTGCCAGCAGCTTAGCAGGGACAGGGAAACTAAATGGCTACACCTTC
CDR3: CASSLAGTGKLNGYTF

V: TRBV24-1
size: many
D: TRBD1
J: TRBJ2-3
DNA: TGTGCCACCAGTGATAACAGGGACAGTACAGATACGCAGTATTTT
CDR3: CATSDNRDSTDTQYF

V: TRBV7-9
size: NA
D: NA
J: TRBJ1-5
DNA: TGTGCCAGCAGCTTAGCGGGCGGGATAGGGCACCAGCCCCAGCATTTT
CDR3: CASSLAGGIGHQPQHF

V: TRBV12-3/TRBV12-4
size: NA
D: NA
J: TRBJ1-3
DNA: TGTGCCAGCAGTTTAAAGTCCTCTGGAAACACCACATATTTT
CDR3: CASSLKSSGNTTYF

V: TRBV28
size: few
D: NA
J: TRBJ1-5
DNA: TGTGCCAGCAGTTTAACTGGGGTTGTTCAGCCCCAGCATTTT
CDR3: CASSLTGVVQPQHF

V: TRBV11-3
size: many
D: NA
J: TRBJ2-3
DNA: TGTGCCAGCAGCCCCGAATGGTTTGAGGGCACAGATACGCAGTATTTT
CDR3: CASSPEWFEGTDTQYF

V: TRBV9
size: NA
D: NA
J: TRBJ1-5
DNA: TGTGTCAGTAATCCGGGGGCTTGCAATCAGCCCCAGCATTTT
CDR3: CVSNPGACNQPQHF

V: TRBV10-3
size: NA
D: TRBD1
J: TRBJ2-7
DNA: TGTGCCATCAGTGCTAACGGACAGGGCCACGAGCAGTACTTC
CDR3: CAISANGQGHEQYF

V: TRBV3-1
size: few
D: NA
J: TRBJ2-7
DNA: TGTGCCAGCAGCCATTTCACAGGTTCCTACGAGCAGTACTTC
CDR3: CASSHFTGSYEQYF

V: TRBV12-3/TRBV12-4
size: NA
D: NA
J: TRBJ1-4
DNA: TGTGCCAGCAGATGGACCGATGAAAAACTGTTTTTT
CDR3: CASRWTDEKLFF

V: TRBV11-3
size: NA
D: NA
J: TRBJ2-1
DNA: TGTGCCAGCAGCCCAGGGAAGGAACCAAATGAGCAGTTCTTC
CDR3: CASSPGKEPNEQFF

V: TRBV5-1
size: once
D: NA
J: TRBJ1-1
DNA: TGCGCCAGCAGCCCCAGCGTGGGAGAGAACACTGAAGCTTTCTTT
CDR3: CASSPSVGENTEAFF

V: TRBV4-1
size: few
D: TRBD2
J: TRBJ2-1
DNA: TGCGCCAGCAGACCCGGACTAGCAAGAACCTACAATGAGCAGTTCTTC
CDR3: CASRPGLARTYNEQFF

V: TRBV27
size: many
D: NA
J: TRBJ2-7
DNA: TGTGCCAGCAGTTTGGTGGAGGCAGGCTCCTACGAGCAGTACTTC
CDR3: CASSLVEAGSYEQYF

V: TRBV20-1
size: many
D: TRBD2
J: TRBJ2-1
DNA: TGCAGTGCTAGAGATCGGAGCGGGAGAGGGAGGAATGAGCAGTTCTTC
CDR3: CSARDRSGRGRNEQFF